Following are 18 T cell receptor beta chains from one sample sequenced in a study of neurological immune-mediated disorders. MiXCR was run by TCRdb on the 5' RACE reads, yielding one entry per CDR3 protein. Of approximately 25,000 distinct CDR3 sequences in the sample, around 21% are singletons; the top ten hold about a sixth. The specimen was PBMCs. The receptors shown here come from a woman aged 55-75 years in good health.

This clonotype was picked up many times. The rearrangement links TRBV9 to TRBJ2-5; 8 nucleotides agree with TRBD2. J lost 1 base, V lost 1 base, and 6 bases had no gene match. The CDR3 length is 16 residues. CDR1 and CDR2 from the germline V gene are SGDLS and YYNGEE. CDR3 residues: CASSVRWSGGQETQYF. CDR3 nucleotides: TGTGCCAGCAGCGTACGTTGGAGCGGGGGCCAAGAGACCCAGTACTTC.

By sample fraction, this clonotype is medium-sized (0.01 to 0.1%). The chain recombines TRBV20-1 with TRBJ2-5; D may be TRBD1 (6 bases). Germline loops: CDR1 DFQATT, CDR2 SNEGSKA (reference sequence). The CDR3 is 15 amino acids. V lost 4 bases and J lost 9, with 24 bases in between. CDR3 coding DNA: TGCAGTGCTAACCCGGTGGGACAAGACGTATGGGCCCAGTACTTC. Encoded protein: CSANPVGQDVWAQYF.

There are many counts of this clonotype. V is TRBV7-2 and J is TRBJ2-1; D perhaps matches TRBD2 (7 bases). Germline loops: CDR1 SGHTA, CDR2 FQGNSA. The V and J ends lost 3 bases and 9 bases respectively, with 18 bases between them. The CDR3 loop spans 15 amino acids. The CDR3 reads CASSLGASGGSEQFF. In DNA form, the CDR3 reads TGTGCCAGCAGCTTGGGGGCTAGCGGTGGATCTGAGCAGTTCTTC.

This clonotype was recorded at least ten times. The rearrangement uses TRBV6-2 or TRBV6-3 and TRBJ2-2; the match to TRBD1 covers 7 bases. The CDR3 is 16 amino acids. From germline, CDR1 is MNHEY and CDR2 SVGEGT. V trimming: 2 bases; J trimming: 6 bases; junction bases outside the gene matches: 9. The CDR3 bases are TGTGCCAGCAGTTACCCCCCGGTCAGGGGGTCCGGGGAGCTGTTTTTT. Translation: CASSYPPVRGSGELFF.

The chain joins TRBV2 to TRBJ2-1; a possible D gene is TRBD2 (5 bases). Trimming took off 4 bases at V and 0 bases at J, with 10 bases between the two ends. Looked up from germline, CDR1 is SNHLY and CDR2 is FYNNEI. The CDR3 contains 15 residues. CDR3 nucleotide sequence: TGTGCCAGCAGTGTTATGGGGAGCTCCTACAATGAGCAGTTCTTC. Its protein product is CASSVMGSSYNEQFF.

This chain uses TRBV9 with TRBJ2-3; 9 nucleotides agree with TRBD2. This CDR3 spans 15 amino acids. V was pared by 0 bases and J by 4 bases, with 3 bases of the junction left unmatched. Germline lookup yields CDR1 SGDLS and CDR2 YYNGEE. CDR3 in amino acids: CASSVGTSEADTQYF. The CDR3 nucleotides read TGTGCCAGCAGCGTAGGGACTAGCGAAGCAGATACGCAGTATTTT. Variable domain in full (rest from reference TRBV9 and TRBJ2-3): DSGVTQTPKHLITATGQRVTLRCSPRSGDLSVYWYQQSLDQGLQFLIQYYNGEERAKGNILERFSAQQFPDLHSELNLSSLELGDSALYFCASSVGTSEADTQYFGPGTRLTVL.

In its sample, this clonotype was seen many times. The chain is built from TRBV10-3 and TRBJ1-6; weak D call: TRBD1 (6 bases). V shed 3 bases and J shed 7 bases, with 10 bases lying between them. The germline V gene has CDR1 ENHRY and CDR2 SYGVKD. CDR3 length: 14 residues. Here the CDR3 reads CAISDGGGNSPLHF. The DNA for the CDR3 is TGTGCCATCAGTGATGGGGGCGGCAATTCACCCCTCCACTTT.

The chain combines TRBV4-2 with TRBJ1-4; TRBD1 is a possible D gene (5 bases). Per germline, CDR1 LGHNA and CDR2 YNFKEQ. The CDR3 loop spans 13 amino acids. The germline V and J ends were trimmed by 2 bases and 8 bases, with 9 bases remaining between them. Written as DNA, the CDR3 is TGTGCCAGCAGCCAATCCAGGGACGAAAAACTGTTTTTT. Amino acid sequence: CASSQSRDEKLFF.

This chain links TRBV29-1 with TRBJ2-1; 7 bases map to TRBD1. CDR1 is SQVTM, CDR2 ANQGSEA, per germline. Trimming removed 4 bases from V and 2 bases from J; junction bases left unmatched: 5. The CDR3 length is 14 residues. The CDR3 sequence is CSVGDSYTYNEQFF. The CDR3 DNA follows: TGCAGCGTTGGGGACAGCTATACCTACAATGAGCAGTTCTTC.

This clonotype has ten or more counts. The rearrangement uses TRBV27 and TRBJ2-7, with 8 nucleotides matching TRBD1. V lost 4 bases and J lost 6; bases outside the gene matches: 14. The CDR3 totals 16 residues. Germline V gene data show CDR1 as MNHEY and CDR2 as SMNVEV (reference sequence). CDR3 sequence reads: CASSSVQGEIRPEQYF. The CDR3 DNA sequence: TGTGCCAGCAGTTCCGTACAGGGGGAAATTCGACCCGAGCAGTACTTC.

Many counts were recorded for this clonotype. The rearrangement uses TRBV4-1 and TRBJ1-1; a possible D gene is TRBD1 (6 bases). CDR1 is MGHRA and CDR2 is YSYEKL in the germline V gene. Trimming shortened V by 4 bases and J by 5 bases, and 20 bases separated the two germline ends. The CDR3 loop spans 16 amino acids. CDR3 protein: CASSRRTGAPGTEAFF. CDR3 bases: TGCGCCAGCAGCCGCAGAACGGGGGCCCCGGGGACTGAAGCTTTCTTT.

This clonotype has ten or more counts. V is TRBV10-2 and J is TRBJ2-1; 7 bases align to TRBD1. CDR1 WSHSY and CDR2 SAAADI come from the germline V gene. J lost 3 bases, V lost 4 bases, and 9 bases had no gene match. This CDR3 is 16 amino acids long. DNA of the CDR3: TGCGCCAGCAGTGGGTTTGGGGACAGCTACTACAATGAGCAGTTCTTC. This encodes CASSGFGDSYYNEQFF.

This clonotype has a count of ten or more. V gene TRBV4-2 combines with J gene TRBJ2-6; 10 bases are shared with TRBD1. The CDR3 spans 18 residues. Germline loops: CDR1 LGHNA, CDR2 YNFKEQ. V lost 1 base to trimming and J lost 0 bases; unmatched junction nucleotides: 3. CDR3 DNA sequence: TGTGCCAGCAGCCAAGGGACAGGGGGTTTCTCTGGGGCCAACGTCCTGACTTTC. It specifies CASSQGTGGFSGANVLTF.

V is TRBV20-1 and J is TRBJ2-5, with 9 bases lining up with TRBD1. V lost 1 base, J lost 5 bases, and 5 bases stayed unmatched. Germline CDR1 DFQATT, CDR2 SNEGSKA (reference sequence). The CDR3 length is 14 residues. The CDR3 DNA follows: TGCAGTGCTAGAGCGACAGGGGGATGTGAGACCCAGTACTTC. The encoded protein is CSARATGGCETQYF.

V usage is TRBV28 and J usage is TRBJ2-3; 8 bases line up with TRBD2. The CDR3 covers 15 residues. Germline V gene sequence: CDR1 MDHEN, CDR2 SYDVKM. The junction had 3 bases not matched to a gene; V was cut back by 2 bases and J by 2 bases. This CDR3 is CASSLRGGPTDTQYF. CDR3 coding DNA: TGTGCCAGCAGTTTACGGGGGGGCCCCACAGATACGCAGTATTTT.

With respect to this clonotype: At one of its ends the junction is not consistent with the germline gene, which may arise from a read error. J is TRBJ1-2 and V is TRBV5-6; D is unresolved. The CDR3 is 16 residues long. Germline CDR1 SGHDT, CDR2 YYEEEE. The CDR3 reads CASSLEAVGPNYGYTF. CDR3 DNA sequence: TGCGCCAGCAGCTTGGAGGCGGTAGGCCCTAACTATGGCTACACCTTC.

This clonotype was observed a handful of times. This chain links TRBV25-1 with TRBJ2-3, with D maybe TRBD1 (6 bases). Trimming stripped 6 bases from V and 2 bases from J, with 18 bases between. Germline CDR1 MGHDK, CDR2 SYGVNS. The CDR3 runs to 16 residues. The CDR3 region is CASSIDRSTHTDTQYF. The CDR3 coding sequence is TGTGCCAGCAGCATCGACAGGTCGACTCACACAGATACGCAGTATTTT.

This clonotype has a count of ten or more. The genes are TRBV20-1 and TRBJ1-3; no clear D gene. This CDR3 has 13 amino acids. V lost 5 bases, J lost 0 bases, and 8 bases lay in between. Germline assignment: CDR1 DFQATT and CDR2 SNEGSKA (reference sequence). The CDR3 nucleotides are TGCAGTGCTGGGTCAGTCTCTGGAAACACCATATATTTT. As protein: CSAGSVSGNTIYF.